This T cell receptor (beta chain) derives from a study of response to subunit inactivated influenza vaccine. This clonotype turned up a few times. Trimming took 3 bases from V and 2 from J, leaving 4 bases between them. CDR3 length: 11 amino acids. Germline V gene data show CDR1 as DFQATT and CDR2 as SNEGSKA (reference sequence). Using its own MiXCR run on the RT-PCR reads, TCRdb lists one record per CDR3 protein. There are fewer than 350,000 distinct CDR3 sequences in the sample; just over 20% occur only once, and 9.5% to 13% lies in the top ten. This receptor was obtained from a man aged 50 to 69 who received an inactivated influenza vaccine. The sample in question was PBMCs from blood, obtained 21 months after vaccination. The chain carries TRBV20-1 and TRBJ2-5; D not certain. CDR3 amino acids: CSASGQETQYF. The CDR3 DNA reads as TGCAGTGCTAGCGGGCAAGAGACCCAGTACTTC.